This section outlines one T cell receptor (beta chain) sequence together with its context. Profiling relied on immunoSEQ multiplex PCR, and the TCRdb table lists in-frame clones only, not all of them. There are 150,000 to 200,000 clones in the sample; 85% to 90% occur only once, and 12% lies in the top ten. The entry originates in a study of control samples from healthy donors and cancer patients. V lost 4 bases to trimming and J lost 1 base, with 7 bases between them. CDR1 and CDR2 from the germline V gene are SEHNR and FQNEAQ (reference sequence). The CDR3 runs to 13 residues. The chain has TRBV7-9 and TRBJ1-1, with unresolved D. This receptor was taken from a man under 40 in good health. Input material: blood. The CDR3 loop reads CASSSVRNTEAFF. The CDR3 nucleotides read TGTGCCAGCAGCTCGGTCAGGAACACTGAAGCTTTCTTT.